This TCR beta chain originates from a study of blood T cell repertoires in COVID-19. Across the whole study: The cDNA or gDNA used as material had been derived from T cells, B-cell-depleted T cells, or PBMCs.

Generated by immunoSEQ multiplex PCR, the TCRdb table keeps only in-frame clones and is missing some. The sample records 150,000 or so clones, around 79% being singletons. V was clipped by 0 bases and J by 3 bases, with 24 bases between them. In germline, CDR1 is LNHNV, CDR2 YYDKDF (reference sequence). This CDR3 has 20 residues. The sequenced material came from peripheral blood. This sequence joins TRBV15 and TRBJ1-5; the D is unclear. This receptor was taken from a woman aged 70 to 79 with COVID-19, enrolled during active disease. For the CDR3, the DNA is TGTGCCACCAGCAGAGATCGTCCCCTCGCCAGTGGAGGGTCCAATCAGCCCCAGCATTTT. As protein: CATSRDRPLASGGSNQPQHF.